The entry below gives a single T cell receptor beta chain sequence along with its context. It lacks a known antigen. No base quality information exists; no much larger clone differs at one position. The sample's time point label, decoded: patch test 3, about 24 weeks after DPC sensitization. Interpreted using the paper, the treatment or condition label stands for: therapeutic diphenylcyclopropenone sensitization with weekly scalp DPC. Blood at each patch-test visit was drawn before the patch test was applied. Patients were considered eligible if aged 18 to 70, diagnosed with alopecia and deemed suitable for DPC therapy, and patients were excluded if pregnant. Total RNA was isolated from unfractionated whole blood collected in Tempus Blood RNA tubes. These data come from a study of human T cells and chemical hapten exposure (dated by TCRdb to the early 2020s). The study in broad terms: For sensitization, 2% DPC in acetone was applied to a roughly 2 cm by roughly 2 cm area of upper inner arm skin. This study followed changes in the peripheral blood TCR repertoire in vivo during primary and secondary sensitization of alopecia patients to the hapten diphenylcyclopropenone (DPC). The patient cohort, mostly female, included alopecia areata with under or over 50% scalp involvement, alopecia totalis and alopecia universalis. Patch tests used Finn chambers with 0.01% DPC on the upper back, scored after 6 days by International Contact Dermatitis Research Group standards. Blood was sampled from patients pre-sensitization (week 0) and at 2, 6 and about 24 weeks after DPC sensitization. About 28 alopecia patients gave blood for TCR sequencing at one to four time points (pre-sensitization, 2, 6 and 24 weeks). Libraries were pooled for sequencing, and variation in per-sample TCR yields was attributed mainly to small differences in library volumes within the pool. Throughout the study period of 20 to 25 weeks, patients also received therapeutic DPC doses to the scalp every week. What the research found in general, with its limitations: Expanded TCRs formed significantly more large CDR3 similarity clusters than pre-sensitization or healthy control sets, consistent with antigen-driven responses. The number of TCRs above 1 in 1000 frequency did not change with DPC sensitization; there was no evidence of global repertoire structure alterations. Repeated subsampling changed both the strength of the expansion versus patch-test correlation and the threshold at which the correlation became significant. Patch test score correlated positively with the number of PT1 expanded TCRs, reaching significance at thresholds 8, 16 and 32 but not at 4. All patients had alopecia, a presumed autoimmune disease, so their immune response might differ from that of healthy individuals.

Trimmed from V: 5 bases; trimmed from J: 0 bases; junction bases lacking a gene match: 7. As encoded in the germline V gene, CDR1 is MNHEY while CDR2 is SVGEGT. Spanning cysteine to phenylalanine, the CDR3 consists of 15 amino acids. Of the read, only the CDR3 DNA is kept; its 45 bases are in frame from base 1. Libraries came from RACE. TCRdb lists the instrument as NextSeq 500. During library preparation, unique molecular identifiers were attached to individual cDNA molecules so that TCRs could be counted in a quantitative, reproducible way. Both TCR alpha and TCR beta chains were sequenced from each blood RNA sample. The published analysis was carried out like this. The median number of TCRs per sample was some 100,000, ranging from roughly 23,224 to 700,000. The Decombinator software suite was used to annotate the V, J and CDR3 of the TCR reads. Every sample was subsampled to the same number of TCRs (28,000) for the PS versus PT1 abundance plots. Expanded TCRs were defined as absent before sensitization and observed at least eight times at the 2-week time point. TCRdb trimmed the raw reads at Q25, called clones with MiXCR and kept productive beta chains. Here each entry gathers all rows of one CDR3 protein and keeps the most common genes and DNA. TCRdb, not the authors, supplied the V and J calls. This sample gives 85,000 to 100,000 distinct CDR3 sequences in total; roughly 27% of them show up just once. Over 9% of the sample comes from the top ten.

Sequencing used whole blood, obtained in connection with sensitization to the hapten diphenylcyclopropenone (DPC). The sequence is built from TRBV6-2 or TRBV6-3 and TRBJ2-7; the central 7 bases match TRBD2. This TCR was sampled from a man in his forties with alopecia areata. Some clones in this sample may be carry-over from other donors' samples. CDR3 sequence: CASSHRGDLSYEQYF. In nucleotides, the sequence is TGTGCCAGCAGTCATCGGGGGGATCTCTCCTACGAGCAGTACTTC.